The 4 T cell receptor beta chains listed next were all sequenced from one sample in a study of OX40 agonist ivuxolimab in advanced cancers. The protocol was immunoSEQ multiplex PCR, while the TCRdb copy is restricted to in-frame clones and leaves out a portion. The sample has some 77,000 clones, 90% to 95% seen once. The specimen comprised CD4+ or CD8+ T cells sorted from blood, sampled in a trial of the OX40 agonist ivuxolimab. The receptors shown here come from an adult with an advanced solid tumor such as melanoma, head and neck, liver or kidney cancer.

The genes are TRBV5-1 and TRBJ1-1; TRBD1 agrees at 10 bases. The CDR3 runs 15 residues. Germline V gene data show CDR1 as SGHRS and CDR2 as YFSETQ. The J segment lost 4 bases and the V segment lost 0 bases, leaving 3 bases of the junction unmatched. The CDR3 coding sequence is TGCGCCAGCAGCTTGGTCGGGGACAGGGGCACTGAAGCTTTCTTT. Translated: CASSLVGDRGTEAFF.

This clone has just a few counts. This chain uses TRBV4-1 with TRBJ1-5; a possible D gene is TRBD1 (5 bases). Germline CDR1 MGHRA, CDR2 YSYEKL. The V end was cut by 1 base, the J end by 1 base, with 14 bases between. This CDR3 is 17 amino acids long. CDR3 sequence reads: CASSQGEPRVSNQPQHF. CDR3 sequence (DNA): TGCGCCAGCAGCCAAGGGGAGCCCAGGGTCAGCAATCAGCCCCAGCATTTT.

The J gene is TRBJ2-3, the V gene TRBV27, with a possible D match to TRBD2 (5 bases). Trimming took off 6 bases at V and 6 bases at J, with 19 bases between the two ends. From germline, CDR1 is MNHEY and CDR2 SMNVEV (reference sequence). This CDR3 is 15 amino acids long. In DNA form, the CDR3 reads TGTGCCAGCAGCTTGGACTTAGCGTTGGGGGATACGCAGTATTTT. As protein: CASSLDLALGDTQYF.

The chain recombines TRBV9 with TRBJ2-7, with TRBD1 as a possible D gene (6 bases). The CDR3 extends over 12 amino acids. From germline, CDR1 is SGDLS and CDR2 YYNGEE. V dropped 1 base and J dropped 5 bases, with 7 bases sitting between them. The CDR3 loop reads CASSVTGNEQYF. The CDR3 DNA reads TGTGCCAGCAGCGTAACAGGGAACGAGCAGTACTTC.